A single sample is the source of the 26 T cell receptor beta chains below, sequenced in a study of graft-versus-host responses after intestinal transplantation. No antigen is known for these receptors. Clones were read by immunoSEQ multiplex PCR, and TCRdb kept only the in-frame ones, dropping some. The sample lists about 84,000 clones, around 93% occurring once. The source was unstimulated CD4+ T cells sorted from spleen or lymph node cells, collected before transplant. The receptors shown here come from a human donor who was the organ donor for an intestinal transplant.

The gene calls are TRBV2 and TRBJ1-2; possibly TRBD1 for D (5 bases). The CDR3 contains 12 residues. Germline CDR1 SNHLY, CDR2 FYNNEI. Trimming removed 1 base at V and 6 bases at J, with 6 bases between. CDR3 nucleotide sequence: TGTGCCAGCAGTGAAGGGACACATGGCTACACCTTC. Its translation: CASSEGTHGYTF.

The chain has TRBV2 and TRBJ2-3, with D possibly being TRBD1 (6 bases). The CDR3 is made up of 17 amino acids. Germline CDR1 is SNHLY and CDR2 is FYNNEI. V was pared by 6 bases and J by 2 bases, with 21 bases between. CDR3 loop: CASSPRLRGTFTDTQYF. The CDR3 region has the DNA TGTGCCAGCAGCCCTAGACTCAGGGGTACCTTCACAGATACGCAGTATTTT.

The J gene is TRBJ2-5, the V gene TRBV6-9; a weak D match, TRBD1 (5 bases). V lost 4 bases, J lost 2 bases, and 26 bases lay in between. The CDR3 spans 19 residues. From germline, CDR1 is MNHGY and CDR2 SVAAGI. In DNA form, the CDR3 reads TGTGCCAGCAGTTTCAAACCCCCCCCGGCAGGAAGGGGTCAAGAGACCCAGTACTTC. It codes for CASSFKPPPAGRGQETQYF.

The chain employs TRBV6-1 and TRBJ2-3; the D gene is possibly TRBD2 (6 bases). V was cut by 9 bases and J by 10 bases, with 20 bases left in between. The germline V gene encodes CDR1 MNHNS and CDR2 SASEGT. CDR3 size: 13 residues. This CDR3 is CASEGSGRAPQYF. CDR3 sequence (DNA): TGTGCCAGTGAGGGAAGCGGGCGAGCCCCGCAGTATTTT.

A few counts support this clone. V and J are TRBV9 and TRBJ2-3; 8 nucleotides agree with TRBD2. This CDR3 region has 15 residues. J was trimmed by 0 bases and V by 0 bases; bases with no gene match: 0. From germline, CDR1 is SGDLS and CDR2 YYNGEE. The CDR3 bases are TGTGCCAGCAGCGTAGCTAGCGGGAGCACAGATACGCAGTATTTT. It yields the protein CASSVASGSTDTQYF.

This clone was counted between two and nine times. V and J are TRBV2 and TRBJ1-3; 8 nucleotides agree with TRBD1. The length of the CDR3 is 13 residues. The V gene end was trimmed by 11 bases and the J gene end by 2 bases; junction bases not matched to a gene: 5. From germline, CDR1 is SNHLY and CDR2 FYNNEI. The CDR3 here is CALRTGTGNTIYF. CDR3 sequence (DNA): TGTGCCCTTCGGACAGGGACTGGAAACACCATATATTTT.

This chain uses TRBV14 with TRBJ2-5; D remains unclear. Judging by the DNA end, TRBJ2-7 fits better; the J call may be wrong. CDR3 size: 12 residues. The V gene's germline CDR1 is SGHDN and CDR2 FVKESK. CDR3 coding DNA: TGTGCCAGCAGCCAAGGACTCTACGAGCAGTACTTC. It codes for CASSQGLYEQYF.

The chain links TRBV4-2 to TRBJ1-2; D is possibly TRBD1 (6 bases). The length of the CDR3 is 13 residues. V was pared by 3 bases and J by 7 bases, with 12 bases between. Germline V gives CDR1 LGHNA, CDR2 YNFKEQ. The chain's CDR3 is CASSHPQGFGYTF. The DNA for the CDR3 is TGTGCCAGCAGCCACCCACAGGGCTTTGGCTACACCTTC.

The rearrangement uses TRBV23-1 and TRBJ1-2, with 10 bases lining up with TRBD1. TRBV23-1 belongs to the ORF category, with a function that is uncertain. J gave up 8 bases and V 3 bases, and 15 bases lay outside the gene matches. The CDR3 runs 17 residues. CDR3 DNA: TGCGCCAGCAGTCATGGTCTAACTGGACAGGGGGTGGGGGGCTACACCTTC. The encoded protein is CASSHGLTGQGVGGYTF.

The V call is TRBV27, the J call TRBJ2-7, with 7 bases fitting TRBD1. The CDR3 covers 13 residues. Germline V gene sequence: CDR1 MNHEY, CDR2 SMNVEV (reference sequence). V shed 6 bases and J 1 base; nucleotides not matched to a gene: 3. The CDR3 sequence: CASREDRSYEQYF. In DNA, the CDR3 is TGTGCCAGCAGAGAGGACAGGTCCTACGAGCAGTACTTC.

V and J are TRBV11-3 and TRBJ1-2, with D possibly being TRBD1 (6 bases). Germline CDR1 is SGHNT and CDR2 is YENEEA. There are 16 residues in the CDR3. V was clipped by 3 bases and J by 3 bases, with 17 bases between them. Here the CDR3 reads CASSLRGAGVDYGYTF. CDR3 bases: TGTGCCAGCAGCTTGCGAGGGGCAGGGGTGGACTATGGCTACACCTTC. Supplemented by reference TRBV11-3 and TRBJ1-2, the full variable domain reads EAGVVQSPRYKIIEKKQPVAFWCNPISGHNTLYWYLQNLGQGPELLIRYENEEAVDDSQLPKDRFSAERLKGVDSTLKIQPAELGDSAVYLCASSLRGAGVDYGYTFGSGTRLTVV.

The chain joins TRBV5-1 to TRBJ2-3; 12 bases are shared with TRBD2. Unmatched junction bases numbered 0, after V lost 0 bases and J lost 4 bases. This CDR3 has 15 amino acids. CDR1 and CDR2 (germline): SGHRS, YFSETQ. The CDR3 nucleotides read TGCGCCAGCAGCTTGGGACTAGCGGGAGCAGATACGCAGTATTTT. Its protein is CASSLGLAGADTQYF.

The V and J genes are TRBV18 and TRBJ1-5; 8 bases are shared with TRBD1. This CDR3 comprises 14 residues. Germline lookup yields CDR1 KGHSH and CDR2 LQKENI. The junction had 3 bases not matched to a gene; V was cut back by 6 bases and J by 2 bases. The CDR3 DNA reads TGTGCCAGCTCCCCGGACAGGGGCAATCAGCCCCAGCATTTT. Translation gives CASSPDRGNQPQHF.

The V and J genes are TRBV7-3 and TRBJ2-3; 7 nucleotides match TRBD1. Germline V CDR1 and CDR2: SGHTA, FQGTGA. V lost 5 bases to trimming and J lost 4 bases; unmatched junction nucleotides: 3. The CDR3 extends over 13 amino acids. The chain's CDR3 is CASSPTGADTQYF. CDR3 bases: TGTGCCAGCAGCCCCACAGGGGCAGATACGCAGTATTTT.

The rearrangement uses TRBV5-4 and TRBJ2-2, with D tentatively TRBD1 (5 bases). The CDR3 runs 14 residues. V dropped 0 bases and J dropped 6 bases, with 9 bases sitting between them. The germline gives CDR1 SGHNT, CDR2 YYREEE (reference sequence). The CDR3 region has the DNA TGTGCCAGCAGCTTGGATGCGACAGCCGGGGAGCTGTTTTTT. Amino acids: CASSLDATAGELFF.

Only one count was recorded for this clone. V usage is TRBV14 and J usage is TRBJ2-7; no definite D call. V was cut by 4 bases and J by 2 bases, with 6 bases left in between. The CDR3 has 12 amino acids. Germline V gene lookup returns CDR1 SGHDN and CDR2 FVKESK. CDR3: CASSRQAYEQYF. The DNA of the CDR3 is TGTGCCAGCAGCCGTCAGGCCTACGAGCAGTACTTC.

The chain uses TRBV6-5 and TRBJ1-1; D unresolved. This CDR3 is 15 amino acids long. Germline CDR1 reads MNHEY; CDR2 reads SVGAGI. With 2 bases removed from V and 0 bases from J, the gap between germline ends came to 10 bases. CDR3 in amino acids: CASSYEGTVNTEAFF. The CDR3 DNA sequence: TGTGCCAGCAGTTACGAGGGAACGGTGAACACTGAAGCTTTCTTT.

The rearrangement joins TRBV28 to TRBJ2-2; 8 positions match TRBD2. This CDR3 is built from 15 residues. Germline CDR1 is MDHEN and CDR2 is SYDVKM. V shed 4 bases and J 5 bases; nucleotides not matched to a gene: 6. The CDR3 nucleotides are TGTGCCAGCAGTTCCTCGGGAGGGCTGACCGGGGAGCTGTTTTTT. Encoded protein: CASSSSGGLTGELFF.

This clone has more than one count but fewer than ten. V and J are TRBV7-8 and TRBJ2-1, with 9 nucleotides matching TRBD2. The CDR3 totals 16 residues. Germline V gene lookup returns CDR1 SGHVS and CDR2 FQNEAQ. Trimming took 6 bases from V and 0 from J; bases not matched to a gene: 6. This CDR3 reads CASSHSSGTSYNEQFF. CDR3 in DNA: TGTGCCAGCAGTCACTCTAGCGGGACCTCCTACAATGAGCAGTTCTTC. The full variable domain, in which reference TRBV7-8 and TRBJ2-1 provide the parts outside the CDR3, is GAGVSQSPRYKVAKRGQDVALRCDPISGHVSLFWYQQALGQGPEFLTYFQNEAQLDKSGLPSDRFFAERPEGSVSTLKIQRTQQEDSAVYLCASSHSSGTSYNEQFFGPGTRLTVL.

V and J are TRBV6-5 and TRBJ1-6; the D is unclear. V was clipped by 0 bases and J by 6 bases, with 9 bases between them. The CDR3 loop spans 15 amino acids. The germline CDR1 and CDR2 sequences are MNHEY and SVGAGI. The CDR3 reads CASSYSGRSNSPLHF. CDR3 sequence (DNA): TGTGCCAGCAGTTACTCAGGCAGGTCTAATTCACCCCTCCACTTT.

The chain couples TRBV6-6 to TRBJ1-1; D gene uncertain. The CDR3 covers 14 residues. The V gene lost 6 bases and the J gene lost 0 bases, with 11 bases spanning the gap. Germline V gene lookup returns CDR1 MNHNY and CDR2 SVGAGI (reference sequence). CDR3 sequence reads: CASSARRVNTEAFF. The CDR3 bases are TGTGCCAGCAGCGCCCGGCGGGTGAACACTGAAGCTTTCTTT.

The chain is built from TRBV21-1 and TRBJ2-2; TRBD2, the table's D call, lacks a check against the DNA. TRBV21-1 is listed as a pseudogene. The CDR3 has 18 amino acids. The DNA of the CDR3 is TGTGCCAGCAGCGGACCCCCTAGCGGGCCCACGAACACCGGGGAGCTGTTTTTT. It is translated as CASSGPPSGPTNTGELFF.

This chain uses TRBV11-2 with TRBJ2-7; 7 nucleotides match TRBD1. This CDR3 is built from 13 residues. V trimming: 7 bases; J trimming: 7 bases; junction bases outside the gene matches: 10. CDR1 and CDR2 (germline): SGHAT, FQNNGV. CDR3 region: CASTKGTVQEQYF. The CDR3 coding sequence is TGTGCCAGCACTAAAGGGACAGTCCAAGAGCAGTACTTC.

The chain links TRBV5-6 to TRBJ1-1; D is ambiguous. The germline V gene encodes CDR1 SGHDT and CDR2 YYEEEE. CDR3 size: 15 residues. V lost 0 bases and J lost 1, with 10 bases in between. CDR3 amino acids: CASSLAREWNTEAFF. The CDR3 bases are TGTGCCAGCAGCTTGGCTCGGGAGTGGAACACTGAAGCTTTCTTT.

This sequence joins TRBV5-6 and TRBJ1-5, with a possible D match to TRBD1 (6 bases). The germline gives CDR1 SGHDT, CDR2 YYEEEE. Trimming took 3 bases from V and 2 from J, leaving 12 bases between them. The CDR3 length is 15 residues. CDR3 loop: CASSSGAGGNQPQHF. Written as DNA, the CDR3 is TGTGCCAGCAGCTCAGGGGCAGGGGGCAATCAGCCCCAGCATTTT.

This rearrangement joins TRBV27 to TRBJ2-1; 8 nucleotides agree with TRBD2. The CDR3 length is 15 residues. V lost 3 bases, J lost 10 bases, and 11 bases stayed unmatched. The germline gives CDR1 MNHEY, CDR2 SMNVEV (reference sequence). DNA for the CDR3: TGTGCCAGCAGTTTTAAAGCGGGAGTGCAAAAGGAGCAGTTCTTC. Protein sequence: CASSFKAGVQKEQFF.